This T cell receptor beta chain was sequenced in a study of T-cell reconstitution after alpha-beta-depleted transplantation in children. This CDR3 region has 14 residues. CDR1 is DFQATT and CDR2 is SNEGSKA in the germline V gene (reference sequence). V was trimmed by 2 bases and J by 3 bases, leaving 11 bases between them. Unique molecular identifiers featured in how the TCRbeta library was prepared. TCRdb reprocessed the PCR reads via MiXCR and lists one record per CDR3 protein. The profile shows about 980,000 distinct CDR3 sequences, roughly 31% of them singletons. This specimen consisted of PBMCs, mostly from graft donor cells, obtained 360 days after TCRalphabeta/CD19-depleted stem cell transplant. The clonotype originates from a boy under two years old who had a stem cell transplant for SCID, so the T cells may come from the graft donor. This rearrangement joins TRBV20-1 to TRBJ2-1, with unresolved D. The CDR3: CSARSARRYNEQFF. CDR3 DNA sequence: TGCAGTGCTAGATCTGCTCGTCGCTACAATGAGCAGTTCTTC.